The 15 T cell receptor beta chains below all came from one sample that was sequenced in a study of T cells in Graves' hyperthyroidism and ophthalmopathy (dated 2019 in TCRdb). Library generation was performed with multiplex PCR. This sample was sequenced with an Illumina HiSeq 2000. Amplification of TCR beta CDR3 regions was carried out from RNA transcripts. The TCR CDR3 was subjected to a first round of RT-PCR using the HTBI primer set and the Qiagen OneStep RT-PCR kit. TCRdb reworked the public reads: Q25 trimming with fastp, MiXCR clone assembly, productive beta chains retained. Each CDR3 protein appears once, grouped with its most common genes and DNA. In all, the sample holds some 560,000 distinct CDR3 sequences, and approximately 15% of those were seen once. Of the sample, about 14% falls within the top ten clones. Sequencing was performed on blood. The receptors here all came from a woman between 40 and 50 years old with Graves' hyperthyroidism.

This clonotype was observed a few times. This rearrangement joins TRBV29-1 to TRBJ2-3; D ambiguous. The CDR3 has 13 residues. The V end was cut by 5 bases, the J end by 2 bases, with 11 bases between. The V gene's germline CDR1 is SQVTM and CDR2 ANQGSEA. The CDR3 spells CSVLPVNTDTQYF. In DNA, the CDR3 is TGCAGCGTTCTCCCCGTAAACACAGATACGCAGTATTTT.

This chain joins TRBV29-1 and TRBJ2-1; weak D call: TRBD1 (6 bases). This CDR3 has 13 residues. Trimming pared 5 bases from V and 1 base from J, leaving 9 bases between. CDR1 is SQVTM and CDR2 is ANQGSEA in the germline V gene. The CDR3 DNA follows: TGCAGCGTTACAGGGAGATCCTACAATGAGCAGTTCTTC. It specifies CSVTGRSYNEQFF.

Within the sample, this clonotype is medium-sized. The rearrangement joins TRBV10-3 to TRBJ2-7; either TRBD1 or TRBD2 may fit D (5 bases each). Germline loops: CDR1 ENHRY, CDR2 SYGVKD. The CDR3 extends over 15 amino acids. V lost 2 bases to trimming and J lost 2 bases, with 13 bases between them. DNA for the CDR3: TGTGCCATCAGTGAGGGGACCCCGCCGGCCTACGAGCAGTACTTC. Residues: CAISEGTPPAYEQYF.

V is TRBV20-1 and J is TRBJ2-6; 9 nucleotides agree with TRBD1. This CDR3 comprises 17 residues. The germline CDR1 and CDR2 sequences are DFQATT and SNEGSKA (reference sequence). Losses at the gene ends were 5 bases for V and 4 bases for J; bases not matched to a gene: 12. DNA for the CDR3: TGCAGTGCTCCCATGGGGACAGGGTGGGGGGGGGCCAACGTCCTGACTTTC. Amino acids: CSAPMGTGWGGANVLTF.

The table lists this clonotype with a few counts. The V and J genes are TRBV18 and TRBJ2-7, with D unclear. The CDR3 sequence is 16 residues long. From germline, CDR1 is KGHSH and CDR2 LQKENI. Trimming removed 3 bases at V and 2 bases at J, with 17 bases between. The DNA of the CDR3 is TGTGCCAGCTCACCGATCATATTAGACACAGCCTACGAGCAGTACTTC. Amino acids: CASSPIILDTAYEQYF.

The chain links TRBV14 to TRBJ2-7; 12 bases align to TRBD2. Germline V gene data show CDR1 as SGHDN and CDR2 as FVKESK. V shed 1 base and J 7 bases; nucleotides not matched to a gene: 8. This CDR3 has 16 residues. Here the CDR3 reads CASSQAPGLAGWEQYF. CDR3 DNA sequence: TGTGCCAGCAGCCAAGCTCCGGGACTAGCGGGTTGGGAGCAGTACTTC.

Written as DNA, the CDR3 is TGTGCCAGCAGCCAACTAGCGGGAGTTAATAATGGTCAGTACTTC. Translating gives CASSQLAGVNNGQYF. The genes are TRBV14 and TRBJ2-5, with 10 bases fitting TRBD2. The V and J ends lost 2 bases and 11 bases, in that order; junction bases with no gene match: 11. Germline V CDR1 and CDR2: SGHDN, FVKESK. The CDR3 sequence is 15 residues long.

This clonotype was observed at least ten times. The genes are TRBV20-1 and TRBJ2-3, with 11 bases matching TRBD1. J lost 0 bases, V lost 3 bases, and 8 bases had no gene match. The CDR3 runs to 17 residues. CDR1 is DFQATT, CDR2 SNEGSKA, per germline (reference sequence). The CDR3 coding sequence is TGCAGTGCTAGTCCCTCCCGGGACAGGGGGAGCACAGATACGCAGTATTTT. Amino acids: CSASPSRDRGSTDTQYF.

There are many counts of this clonotype. The chain couples TRBV20-1 to TRBJ1-4; TRBD1 matches at 7 bases. The CDR3 is made up of 13 amino acids. Germline CDR1 and CDR2: DFQATT and SNEGSKA (reference sequence). Trimming took 3 bases from V and 7 from J; bases not matched to a gene: 5. CDR3 in DNA: TGCAGTGCTAGGGGACAGCCCCTTGAAAAACTGTTTTTT. As protein: CSARGQPLEKLFF.

This clonotype occurred many times. The chain joins TRBV12-3 or TRBV12-4 to TRBJ2-2, with 12 positions matching TRBD1. After removal of 6 bases from V and 3 bases from J, the junction contained 2 bases not matched to a gene. The CDR3 extends over 15 amino acids. CDR3 sequence (DNA): TGTGCCAGCAGGGGACAGGGGGCGGACACCGGGGAGCTGTTTTTT. The encoded protein is CASRGQGADTGELFF.

The CDR3 DNA is TGTGCCAGCAGCCCATGGGGCAGAAGCTCCTACGAGCAGTACTTC. It codes for CASSPWGRSSYEQYF. The V call is TRBV7-9, the J call TRBJ2-7; a possible D gene is TRBD1 (5 bases). Germline assignment: CDR1 SEHNR and CDR2 FQNEAQ (reference sequence). The CDR3 spans 15 residues. Between the trimmed V and J ends, which lost 5 bases and 0 bases, there was a span of 14 bases.

This clonotype has only a few counts. The rearrangement uses TRBV5-1 and TRBJ1-5, with a tentative D call TRBD1 (6 bases). The CDR3 is 18 amino acids. The germline CDR1 and CDR2 sequences are SGHRS and YFSETQ. V was pared by 4 bases and J by 0 bases, with 20 bases between. The CDR3 bases are TGCGCCAGCAGCGGGACCAGGGGCGTACGGGATAGCAATCAGCCCCAGCATTTT. Translating gives CASSGTRGVRDSNQPQHF.

This clonotype came up many times. The chain recombines TRBV30 with TRBJ2-7; 7 bases match TRBD1. J was trimmed by 2 bases and V by 2 bases; bases with no gene match: 6. The CDR3 has 14 amino acids. Per germline, CDR1 GTSNPN and CDR2 SVGIG (reference sequence). The CDR3 sequence is CAWSRTGAPYEQYF. Written as DNA, the CDR3 is TGTGCCTGGAGTCGGACAGGCGCTCCCTACGAGCAGTACTTC.

Many counts were recorded for this clonotype. The genes are TRBV2 and TRBJ1-1, with TRBD1 as a possible D gene (6 bases). V lost 10 bases, J lost 5 bases, and 14 bases lay in between. This CDR3 comprises 12 residues. Germline V gene lookup returns CDR1 SNHLY and CDR2 FYNNEI. CDR3 bases: TGTGCCAACGGACAGTCGGGAACTGAAGCTTTCTTT. It is translated as CANGQSGTEAFF.

This clonotype was picked up a small number of times. The V and J genes are TRBV12-3 or TRBV12-4 and TRBJ1-5, with D tentatively TRBD1 (5 bases). V gave up 5 bases and J gave up 2 bases, with 19 bases separating them. The CDR3 length is 17 residues. CDR3 nucleotides: TGTGCCAGCAGTCCCCTAGACAGTCCTATTGGCAATCAGCCCCAGCATTTT. Translated, it gives CASSPLDSPIGNQPQHF.